The present entry profiles one T cell receptor (beta chain) with its context. Its antigen is unidentified. Only in-frame clones appear in the TCRdb table, and some are missing; sequencing was by immunoSEQ multiplex PCR. The table has more than 20,000 clones, around 90% seen once. The sample comes from a study of OX40 agonist ivuxolimab in advanced cancers. In the study overall: The mean age was approximately 60 years, ranging from roughly 23 to 80, with under 90% of participants male.

Looked up from germline, CDR1 is SQVTM and CDR2 is ANQGSEA. Trimming stripped 5 bases from V and 2 bases from J, with 15 bases between. CDR3 length: 14 residues. Study findings and constraints: The authors did not determine the antigen specificity of the expanded peripheral T cells.

The TCR originated in an adult with an advanced solid tumor such as melanoma, head and neck, liver or kidney cancer. The rearrangement joins TRBV29-1 to TRBJ2-5, with D possibly TRBD2 on 6 matching bases. The sample in question was CD4+ or CD8+ T cells sorted from blood, obtained in a trial of the OX40 agonist ivuxolimab. In DNA form, the CDR3 reads TGCAGCGTTCGTTCCGGGGGAGGTCAAGAGACCCAGTACTTC. Amino acids: CSVRSGGGQETQYF.